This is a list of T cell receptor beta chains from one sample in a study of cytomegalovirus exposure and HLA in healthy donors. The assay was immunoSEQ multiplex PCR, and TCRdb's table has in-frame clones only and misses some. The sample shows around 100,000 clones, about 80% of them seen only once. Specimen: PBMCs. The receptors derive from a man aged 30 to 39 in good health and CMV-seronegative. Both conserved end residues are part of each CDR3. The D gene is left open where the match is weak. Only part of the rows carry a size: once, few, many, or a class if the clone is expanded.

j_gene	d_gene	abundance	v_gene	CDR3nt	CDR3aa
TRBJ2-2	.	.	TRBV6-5	TGTGCCAGCAGTTCCCGGGAGTCGAACACCGGGGAGCTGTTTTTT	CASSSRESNTGELFF
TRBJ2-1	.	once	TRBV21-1	TGTGCCAGCAGCAATGATCTAGACGAGCAGTTCTTC	CASSNDLDEQFF
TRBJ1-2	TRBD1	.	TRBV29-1	TGCAGCGTGTGGGGGCAGGGGGCACGAGGCTACACCTTC	CSVWGQGARGYTF
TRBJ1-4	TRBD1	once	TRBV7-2	TGTGCCAGCAGCTTATACAGGGGCTCGGCTAATGAAAAACTGTTTTTT	CASSLYRGSANEKLFF
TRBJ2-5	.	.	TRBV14	TGTGCCAGCAGCCAAGGACTAGTGAGGAGAGAGACCCAGTACTTC	CASSQGLVRRETQYF
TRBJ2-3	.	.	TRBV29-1	TGCAGCGTTGCTGGGCGGGGGCTCACAGATACGCAGTATTTT	CSVAGRGLTDTQYF
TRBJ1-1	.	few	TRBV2	TGTGCCAGCAGTGAAAGGGGGAAGATGAACACTGAAGCTTTCTTT	CASSERGKMNTEAFF
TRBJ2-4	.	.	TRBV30	TGTGCCTGGAGCCAACAGGGTAATTTGGCGAACATTCAGTACTTC	CAWSQQGNLANIQYF
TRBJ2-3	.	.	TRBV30	TGTGCCTGGAGTATCCCTCCCCCGGTTACGCAGTATTTT	CAWSIPPPVTQYF
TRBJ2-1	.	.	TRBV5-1	TGCGCCAGCAGCTTGGAAACAGGGCGCTACAATGAGCAGTTCTTC	CASSLETGRYNEQFF
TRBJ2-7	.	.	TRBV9	TGTGCCAGCAGCGTGGGACTCGGCTACGAGCAGTACTTC	CASSVGLGYEQYF
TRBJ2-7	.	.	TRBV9	TGTGCCAGCAGCGCCGGTGGGGCCGCAATCTACGAGCAGTACTTC	CASSAGGAAIYEQYF
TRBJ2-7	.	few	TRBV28	TGTGCCAGCAGTTTCGCGGACTACGAGCAGTACTTC	CASSFADYEQYF
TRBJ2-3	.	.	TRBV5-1	TGCGCCAGCAGCTCGCCGGGGGCAGATACGCAGTATTTT	CASSSPGADTQYF
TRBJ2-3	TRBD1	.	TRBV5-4	TGTGCCAGCAGCTTAAGGACAGGGGGCACAGATACGCAGTATTTT	CASSLRTGGTDTQYF
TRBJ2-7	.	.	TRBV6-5	TGTGCCAGCAGTGGGAACATGGAGGGCTACGAGCAGTACTTC	CASSGNMEGYEQYF
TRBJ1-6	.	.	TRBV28	TGTGCCAGCAGTTCTCCTTCAGGGCTTTCGAGTTCCCTCCACTTT	CASSSPSGLSSSLHF
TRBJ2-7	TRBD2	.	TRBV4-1	TGCGCCAGCAGCCAAGAAGTCGGGAGGCGCTCCTACGAGCAGTACTTC	CASSQEVGRRSYEQYF
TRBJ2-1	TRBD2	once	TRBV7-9	TGTGCCAGCAGCTCTGTAGCGGGGTACAATGAGCAGTTCTTC	CASSSVAGYNEQFF
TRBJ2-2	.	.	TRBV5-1	TGCGCCAGCAGCCCTCACCTGGGGCGATTGGCCGGGGAGCTGTTTTTT	CASSPHLGRLAGELFF
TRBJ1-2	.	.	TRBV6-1	TGTGCCAGCACCAAAGAGGACAGTTTCTATGGCTACACCTTC	CASTKEDSFYGYTF
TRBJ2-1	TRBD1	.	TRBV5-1	TGCGCCAGCAGCAGGGACAGCAATGAGCAGTTCTTC	CASSRDSNEQFF
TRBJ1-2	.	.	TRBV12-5	TGTGCTAGTGGTATAGGGGCCGAGTCGAAAGCTAACTATGGCTACACCTTC	CASGIGAESKANYGYTF
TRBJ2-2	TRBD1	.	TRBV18	TGTGCCAGCCAAAACCTACAGGGGGCAGGCGGGGAGCTGTTTTTT	CASQNLQGAGGELFF
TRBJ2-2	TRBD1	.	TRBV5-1	TGCGCCAGCAGCCTGGGACAGGCCTCGAACACCGGGGAGCTGTTTTTT	CASSLGQASNTGELFF
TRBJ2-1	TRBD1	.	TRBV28	TGTGCCAGCAGTTTATGGGAGGGACAGGGGGCACGGGAGCAGTTCTTC	CASSLWEGQGAREQFF
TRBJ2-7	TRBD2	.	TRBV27	TGTGCCAGCAGCCGGACTAGCGCCTACGAGCAGTACTTC	CASSRTSAYEQYF
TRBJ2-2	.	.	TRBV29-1	TGCAGCGTTGCTGGGAGGACGAACACCGGGGAGCTGTTTTTT	CSVAGRTNTGELFF
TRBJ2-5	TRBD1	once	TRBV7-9	TGTGCCAGCAGCCTCTCCGGGACAGCCCTCCAAGAGACCCAGTACTTC	CASSLSGTALQETQYF
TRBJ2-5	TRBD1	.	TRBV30	TGTGCCTCGGACAGGTTGGGGACCCAGTACTTC	CASDRLGTQYF
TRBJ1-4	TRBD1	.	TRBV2	TGTGCCAGCACTGTGACAGGGGGTAATGAAAAACTGTTTTTT	CASTVTGGNEKLFF
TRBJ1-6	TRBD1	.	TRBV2	TGTGCCAGCAAAGGGACAGGGCACCTCCACTTT	CASKGTGHLHF
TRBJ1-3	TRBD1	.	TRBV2	TGTGCCAGCAGCCGCGAGATTGGGACAGCTACTAGCTCTGGAAACACCATATATTTT	CASSREIGTATSSGNTIYF
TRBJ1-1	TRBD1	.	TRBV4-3	TGCGCCAGCAGCCAAGAGCCGGGACAGGGAGGCACTGAAGCTTTCTTT	CASSQEPGQGGTEAFF
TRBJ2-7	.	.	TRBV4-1	TGCGCCAGCAGCCAAGAGCGAACACCTAGCTACGAGCAGTACTTC	CASSQERTPSYEQYF
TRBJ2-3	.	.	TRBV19	TGTGCCAGTAGTACTGCAGATACGCAGTATTTT	CASSTADTQYF
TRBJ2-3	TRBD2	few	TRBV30	TGTGCCTGGAGTGTACATCGGACTAGCACACGCAGTACGCAGTATTTT	CAWSVHRTSTRSTQYF
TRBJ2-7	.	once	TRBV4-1	TGCGCCAGCAGCCAAGATAGTACGATGGGCCTCTCCTACGAGCAGTACTTC	CASSQDSTMGLSYEQYF
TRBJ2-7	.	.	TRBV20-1	TGCAGTGCCGCTAGGGGTAACGAGCAGTACTTC	CSAARGNEQYF
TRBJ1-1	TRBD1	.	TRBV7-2	TGTGCCAGCACCTGGGACCGGACAGGCTCAGCTTTCTTT	CASTWDRTGSAFF
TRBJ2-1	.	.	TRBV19	TGTGCCAGTACGGTCGGGAGCAATGAGCAGTTCTTC	CASTVGSNEQFF
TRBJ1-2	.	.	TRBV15	TGTGCCACCAGCACACGACCGAGGGCTGACTATGGCTACACCTTC	CATSTRPRADYGYTF
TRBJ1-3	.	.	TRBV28	TGTGCCAGCAGTTTGACAGCTGGAAACACCATATATTTT	CASSLTAGNTIYF
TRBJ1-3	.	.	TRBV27	TGTGCCAGCAGTTTAAACAGGGGAAACACCATATATTTT	CASSLNRGNTIYF
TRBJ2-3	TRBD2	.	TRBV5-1	TGCGCCAGCAGCATTGCCGGGACTAGTGGGACAGATACGCAGTATTTT	CASSIAGTSGTDTQYF
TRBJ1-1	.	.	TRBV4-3	TGCGCCAGCAGCCAAGAATACAGCTACACTGAAGCTTTCTTT	CASSQEYSYTEAFF
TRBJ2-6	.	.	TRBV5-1	TGCGCCAGCGTGGCAGGTCTAAACTCTGGGGCCAACGTCCTGACTTTC	CASVAGLNSGANVLTF
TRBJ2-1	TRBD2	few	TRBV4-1	TGCGCCAGCAGCCAAGTCCCGACTAGCGGGTACAATGAGCAGTTCTTC	CASSQVPTSGYNEQFF
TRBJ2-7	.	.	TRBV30	TGTGCCTGGAGTTTGTCCAGGGGCTACGAGCAGTACTTC	CAWSLSRGYEQYF
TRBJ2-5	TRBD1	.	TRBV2	TGTGCCAGCAGTGTACAGGGGGCTGGAGAGACCCAGTACTTC	CASSVQGAGETQYF
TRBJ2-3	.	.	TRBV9	TGTGCCAGCAGCGTAATGGCCGCGGAGGCTACAGATACGCAGTATTTT	CASSVMAAEATDTQYF